This T cell receptor (beta chain) was captured by sequencing in a study of metastatic and nonmetastatic thyroid tumors. Study-wide background: Malignant thyroid and benign thyroid patients provided blood and tumor or nodule tissue whose repertoires were compared. Broader study findings: Within blood and tumor, benign nodules reportedly had significantly lower TCR beta diversity than malignant thyroid tumors did.

In this sample, this clone is large. The antigen remains undetermined. This CDR3 has 12 amino acids. Per the germline V gene, CDR1 is SGHVS and CDR2 is FQNEAQ. Trimming stripped 5 bases from V and 7 bases from J, with 10 bases between. Every patient was untreated before thyroid surgery. In the authors' workflow: The study took CDR3 differences across clinicopathological groups and made a distant-metastasis classifier for papillary thyroid cancer from them. MiXCR re-clonotyped the PCR reads for TCRdb. TCRdb's processing, not the study's, gives the V and J calls here. There are about 2,500 clones in the sample; roughly a quarter occur only once, and 22% lies in the top ten.

The receptor comes from a male donor with papillary thyroid cancer or a benign thyroid nodule (not recorded which). Some clones in this sample may be carry-over from other donors' samples. The chain uses TRBV7-8 and TRBJ2-3; no firm D call. Sequenced sample: adjacent normal tissue. The CDR3 here is CASSTSVYTQYF. The CDR3 DNA reads TGTGCCAGCAGCACCTCTGTGTATACGCAGTATTTT.